Listed here is a single T cell receptor (beta chain). This sample is part of a study of blood T cell repertoires in COVID-19. V lost 6 bases, J lost 8 bases, and 10 bases lay in between. This CDR3 contains 11 residues. The germline CDR1 and CDR2 sequences are SNHLY and FYNNEI. Assay: immunoSEQ multiplex PCR; the TCRdb copy retains only in-frame clones and omits some. The sample yields 35,000 to 40,000 clones, roughly 87% seen once. The source is a man aged 60 to 69 with COVID-19, enrolled during active disease. Sequencing was performed on peripheral blood. The chain combines TRBV2 with TRBJ1-2; D is ambiguous. This CDR3 is CASRVSGGYTF. The CDR3, as DNA: TGTGCCAGCAGGGTGTCCGGGGGCTACACCTTC.